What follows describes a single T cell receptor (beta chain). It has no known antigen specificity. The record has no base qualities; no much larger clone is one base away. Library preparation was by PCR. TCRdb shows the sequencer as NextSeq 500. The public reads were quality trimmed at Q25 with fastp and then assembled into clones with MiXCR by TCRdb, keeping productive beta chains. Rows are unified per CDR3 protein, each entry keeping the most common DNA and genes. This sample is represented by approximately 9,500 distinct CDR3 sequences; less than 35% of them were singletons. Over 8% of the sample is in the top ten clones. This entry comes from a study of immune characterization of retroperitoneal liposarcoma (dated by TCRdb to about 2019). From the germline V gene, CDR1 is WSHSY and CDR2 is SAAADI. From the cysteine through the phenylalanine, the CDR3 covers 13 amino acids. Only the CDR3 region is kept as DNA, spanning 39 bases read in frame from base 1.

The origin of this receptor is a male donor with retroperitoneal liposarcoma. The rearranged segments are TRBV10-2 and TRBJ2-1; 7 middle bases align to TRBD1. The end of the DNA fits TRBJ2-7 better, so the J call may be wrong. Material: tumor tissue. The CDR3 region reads CASSESRGLEQYF. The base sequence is TGCGCCAGCAGTGAGTCGAGGGGGCTTGAGCAGTACTTC.